This record concerns one T cell receptor beta chain sequence. The antigen remains unidentified. The data were taken from a study of shared clonotypes between healthy human individuals. Here immunoSEQ multiplex PCR was the method, and the copy in TCRdb shows in-frame clones only, minus some. The profile shows about 2.4 million clones, under 95% of them singletons. The CDR3 runs 14 residues. J lost 10 bases, V lost 1 base, and 3 bases had no gene match. Looked up from germline, CDR1 is SQVTM and CDR2 is ANQGSEA. Study-level points and caveats: Richness estimates generally favored naive over memory subsets.

The source is a man younger than 35 in good health. Some clones in this sample may be carry-over from other donors' samples. The chain combines TRBV29-1 with TRBJ2-1, with 14 bases identical to TRBD2. Sequencing was done on a sample of naive CD4+ T cells from PBMCs. Described subset: CD45RA+ positively selected. CDR3 in amino acids: CSVEGTSGRPEQFF. In nucleotides, the CDR3 is TGCAGCGTTGAAGGGACTAGCGGGAGGCCCGAGCAGTTCTTC.